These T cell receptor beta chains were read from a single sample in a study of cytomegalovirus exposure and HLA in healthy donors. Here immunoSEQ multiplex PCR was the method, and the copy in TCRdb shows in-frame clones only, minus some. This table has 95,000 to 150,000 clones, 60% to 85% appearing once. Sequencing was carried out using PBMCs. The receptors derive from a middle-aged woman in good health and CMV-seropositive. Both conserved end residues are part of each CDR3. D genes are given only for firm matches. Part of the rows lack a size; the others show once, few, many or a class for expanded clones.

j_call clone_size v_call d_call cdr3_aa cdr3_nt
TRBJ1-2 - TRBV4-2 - CASSQEWRGTNYGYTF TGTGCCAGCAGCCAAGAGTGGCGCGGGACTAACTATGGCTACACCTTC
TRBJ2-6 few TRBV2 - CASSATGHGANVLTF TGTGCCAGCAGCGCCACAGGGCATGGGGCCAACGTCCTGACTTTC
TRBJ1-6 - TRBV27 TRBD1 CASSWDSSYNSPLHF TGTGCCAGCAGCTGGGACAGCTCCTATAATTCACCCCTCCACTTT
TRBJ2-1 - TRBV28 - CASSSLRGRGGGEQFF TGTGCCAGCAGTTCTTTGCGAGGCAGGGGTGGAGGTGAGCAGTTCTTC
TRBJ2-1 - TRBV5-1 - CASSSAGTRTSNEQFF TGCGCCAGCAGCTCCGCCGGGACACGAACCTCCAATGAGCAGTTCTTC
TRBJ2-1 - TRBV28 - CASSLRGEQFF TGTGCCAGCAGTTTACGGGGTGAGCAGTTCTTC
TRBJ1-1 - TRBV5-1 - CASSLGPSTEAFF TGCGCCAGCAGCTTGGGGCCGTCCACTGAAGCTTTCTTT
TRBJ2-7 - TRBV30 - CAWGDISYEQYF TGTGCCTGGGGGGACATCTCCTACGAGCAGTACTTC
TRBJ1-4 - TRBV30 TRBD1 CAWDEGALNEKLFF TGTGCCTGGGACGAGGGGGCCTTGAATGAAAAACTGTTTTTT
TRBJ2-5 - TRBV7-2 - CASRVADWVQYF TGTGCCAGCAGGGTTGCCGACTGGGTCCAGTACTTC
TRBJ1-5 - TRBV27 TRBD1 CASSLFQGAQPQHF TGTGCCAGCAGTTTATTTCAGGGGGCTCAGCCCCAGCATTTT
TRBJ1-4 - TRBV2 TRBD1 CASSIQGARPEKLFF TGTGCCAGCAGTATACAGGGGGCGCGTCCCGAAAAACTGTTTTTT
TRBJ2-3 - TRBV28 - CASSLPLTGGTDTQYF TGTGCCAGCAGTTTACCCTTAACGGGGGGCACAGATACGCAGTATTTT
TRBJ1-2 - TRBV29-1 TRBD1 CSVGDRDYGYTF TGCAGCGTGGGGGACAGGGACTATGGCTACACCTTC
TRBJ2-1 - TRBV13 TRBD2 CASSLLGLAGNEQFF TGTGCCAGCAGCTTACTGGGACTAGCGGGGAATGAGCAGTTCTTC
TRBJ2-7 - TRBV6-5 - CASSVGKAEQYF TGTGCCAGCAGCGTGGGCAAGGCCGAGCAGTACTTC
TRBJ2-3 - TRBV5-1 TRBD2 CASRPSGGHTDTQYF TGCGCCAGCAGACCGAGCGGGGGACACACAGATACGCAGTATTTT
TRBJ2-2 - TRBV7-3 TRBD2 CASSLGTTRGELFF TGTGCCAGCAGCTTAGGGACTACGCGGGGGGAGCTGTTTTTT
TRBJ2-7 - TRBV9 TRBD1 CASSEGQGVGYEQYF TGTGCCAGCAGCGAGGGACAGGGAGTAGGGTACGAGCAGTACTTC
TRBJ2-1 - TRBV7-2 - CASSLGRQEGEQFF TGTGCCAGCAGCTTAGGACGACAGGAAGGTGAGCAGTTCTTC
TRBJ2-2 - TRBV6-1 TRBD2 CAIRTSGPNTGELFF TGTGCCATAAGAACTAGCGGCCCGAACACCGGGGAGCTGTTTTTT
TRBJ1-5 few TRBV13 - CASSLVLPREDQPQHF TGTGCCAGCAGCTTAGTATTGCCCCGTGAGGATCAGCCCCAGCATTTT
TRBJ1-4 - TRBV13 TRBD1 CASTQRPGGIEKLFF TGTGCCAGCACCCAACGACCAGGGGGGATTGAAAAACTGTTTTTT
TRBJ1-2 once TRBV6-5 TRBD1 CASSSNIRTGQYGYTF TGTGCCAGCAGTTCAAACATCAGGACAGGGCAATATGGCTACACCTTC